This paragraph reports one T cell receptor beta chain. Its matching antigen is unknown. The data were obtained in a study of cytomegalovirus exposure and HLA in healthy donors. Trimming left V 3 bases short and J 2 bases short, with 8 bases between. The CDR3 has 14 residues. Germline V CDR1 and CDR2: LNHDA, SQIVND (reference sequence). Researchers ran the PCR with 60 Vbeta and 13 Jbeta primers. Sequencing used immunoSEQ multiplex PCR; TCRdb keeps in-frame clones, though not all of them. The table has about 180,000 clones, approximately 84% seen once. Regarding the study as a whole: Productive status was seen about 87% or about 30% of the time for most TCR beta V segments in an earlier analysis. With later analysis, a missense DCLRE1C variant became linked to TCR beta V- and J-gene trimming.

The chain recombines TRBV19 with TRBJ1-5; D gene ambiguous. Sequencing input: PBMCs. The receptor's source is a man between 18 and 29 years old in good health and CMV-seronegative. The CDR3 spells CASSIGSGNQPQHF. CDR3 bases: TGTGCCAGTAGTATCGGGTCAGGCAATCAGCCCCAGCATTTT.